This record concerns one T cell receptor beta chain sequence. Its cognate antigen is unknown. The sample comes from a study of shared clonotypes between healthy human individuals. Study observations and caveats: Generation of non-shared clonotypes was less probable than generation of clonotypes shared by all four donors. In this cohort, only blood was sampled, and tissue repertoires likely differ.

CD4+ cell separation produced CD45RA+ naive and CD45RA-negative memory subsets. The V end was cut by 3 bases, the J end by 1 base, with 3 bases between. Germline lookup yields CDR1 LNHDA and CDR2 SQIVND (reference sequence). The CDR3 has 12 residues. Replicate PCRs for sorted subsets used 200 ng DNA; this equaled 30,000 to 35,000 T cell genomes. Clones were read by immunoSEQ multiplex PCR, and TCRdb kept only the in-frame ones, dropping some. The data hold about 710,000 clones, with about 80% observed a single time. This chain connects TRBV19 to TRBJ1-1; D gene unclear. The TCR was taken from a woman aged 30 to 39 in good health. Sequences were obtained from memory CD4+ T cells sorted from blood. Subset specified: CD45RA-negative fraction. The chain's CDR3 is CASSIWNTEAFF. CDR3 sequence (DNA): TGTGCCAGTAGTATCTGGAACACTGAAGCTTTCTTT.